This T cell receptor (beta chain) was documented in a study of cytomegalovirus exposure and HLA in healthy donors. Study at large: For the approximately 400 genotyped donors, approximately 83% fell within the Caucasian-associated ancestry cluster. The study, taken as a whole, reports: Later on, a genetic analysis was performed. It linked a missense variant in DCLRE1C with V- and J-gene trimming of TCR beta. The likely origin of a cluster of highly shared sequence variants was a sequencing artifact.

To note about this clone: Its antigen is undetermined.

The PCR used 60 Vbeta and 13 Jbeta primers. Under the authors' procedure: Later, 80 million or so unique TCR beta chains were counted in an analysis, and roughly 11 million of them were shared. Using immunoSEQ multiplex PCR, the repertoire was profiled, and TCRdb retains in-frame clones only, with some absent. V, J and clone size are those of that table, while D and trimming were read from the DNA. The sample comprises approximately 140,000 clones, around 80% of which are singletons, and approximately 1.7% rests with the top ten. Sequencing used PBMCs. The TCR sequence derives from a woman aged 50 to 65 in good health and CMV-seronegative.

In DNA, the CDR3 is TGTGCCAGTAGTAGAGGGAACGGGGAGCTGTTTTTT. Translating gives CASSRGNGELFF. The genes are TRBV19 and TRBJ2-2; D is possibly TRBD2 (5 bases). Trimming removed 4 bases from V and 7 bases from J, with 7 bases in between. Germline loops: CDR1 LNHDA, CDR2 SQIVND (reference sequence). This CDR3 is built from 12 residues.